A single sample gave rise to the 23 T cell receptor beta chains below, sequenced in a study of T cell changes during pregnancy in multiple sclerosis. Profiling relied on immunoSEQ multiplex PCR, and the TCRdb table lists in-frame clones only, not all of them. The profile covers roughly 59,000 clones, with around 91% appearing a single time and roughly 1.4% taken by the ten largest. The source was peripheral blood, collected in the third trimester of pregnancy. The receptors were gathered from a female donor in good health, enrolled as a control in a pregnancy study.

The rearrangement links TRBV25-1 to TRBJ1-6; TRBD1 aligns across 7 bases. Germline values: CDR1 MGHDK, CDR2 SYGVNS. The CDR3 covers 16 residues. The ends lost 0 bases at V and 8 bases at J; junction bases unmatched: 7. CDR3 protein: CASSEYQTGLDSPLHF. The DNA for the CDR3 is TGTGCCAGCAGTGAATACCAGACAGGGTTGGATTCACCCCTCCACTTT.

The CDR3 protein is CSASWGGPFAEAFF. The CDR3 region has the DNA TGCAGCGCCTCGTGGGGGGGGCCCTTCGCTGAAGCTTTCTTT. J is TRBJ1-1 and V is TRBV29-1, with a weak D call TRBD1 (6 bases). The CDR3 consists of 14 residues. CDR1 and CDR2 from the germline V gene are SQVTM and ANQGSEA. Trimming removed 7 bases at V and 6 bases at J, with 21 bases between. The full variable domain, with the rest looked up from reference TRBV29-1 and TRBJ1-1, is SAVISQKPSRDICQRGTSLTIQCQVDSQVTMMFWYRQQPGQSLTLIATANQGSEATYESGFVIDKFPISRPNLTFSTLTVSNMSPEDSSIYLCSASWGGPFAEAFFGQGTRLTVV.

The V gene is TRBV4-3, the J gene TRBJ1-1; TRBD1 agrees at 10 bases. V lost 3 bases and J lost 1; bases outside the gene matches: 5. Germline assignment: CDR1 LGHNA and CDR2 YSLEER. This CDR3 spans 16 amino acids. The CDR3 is CASSQRQGARNTEAFF. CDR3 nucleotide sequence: TGCGCCAGCAGCCAGAGACAGGGGGCACGGAACACTGAAGCTTTCTTT.

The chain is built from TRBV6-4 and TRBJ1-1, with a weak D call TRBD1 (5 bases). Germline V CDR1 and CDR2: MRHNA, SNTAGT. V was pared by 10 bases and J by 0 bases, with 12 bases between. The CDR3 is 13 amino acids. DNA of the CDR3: TGTGCCACAAGACAGAACATGAACACTGAAGCTTTCTTT. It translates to CATRQNMNTEAFF.

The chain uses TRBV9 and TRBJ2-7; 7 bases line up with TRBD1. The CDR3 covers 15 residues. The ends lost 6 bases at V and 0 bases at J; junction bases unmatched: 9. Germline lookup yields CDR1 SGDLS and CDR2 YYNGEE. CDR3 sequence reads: CASKYRDSPSYEQYF. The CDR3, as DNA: TGTGCCAGCAAGTATAGGGACAGTCCCTCCTACGAGCAGTACTTC.

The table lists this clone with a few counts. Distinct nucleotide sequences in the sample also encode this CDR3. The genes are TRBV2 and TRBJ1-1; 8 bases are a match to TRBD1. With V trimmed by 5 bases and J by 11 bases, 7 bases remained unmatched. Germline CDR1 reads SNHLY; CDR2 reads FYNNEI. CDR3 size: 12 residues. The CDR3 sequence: CASSPRTGGAFF. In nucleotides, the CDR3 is TGTGCCAGCAGTCCTAGAACAGGGGGGGCTTTCTTT.

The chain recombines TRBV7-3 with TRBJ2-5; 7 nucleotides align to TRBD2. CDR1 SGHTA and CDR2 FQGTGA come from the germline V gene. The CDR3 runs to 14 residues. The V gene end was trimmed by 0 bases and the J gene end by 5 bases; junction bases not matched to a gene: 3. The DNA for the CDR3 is TGTGCCAGCAGCTTAACGGTGGGGGGGGAGACCCAGTACTTC. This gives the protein CASSLTVGGETQYF. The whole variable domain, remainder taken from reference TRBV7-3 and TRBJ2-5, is GAGVSQTPSNKVTEKGKYVELRCDPISGHTALYWYRQSLGQGPEFLIYFQGTGAADDSGLPNDRFFAVRPEGSVSTLKIQRTERGDSAVYLCASSLTVGGETQYFGPGTRLLVL.

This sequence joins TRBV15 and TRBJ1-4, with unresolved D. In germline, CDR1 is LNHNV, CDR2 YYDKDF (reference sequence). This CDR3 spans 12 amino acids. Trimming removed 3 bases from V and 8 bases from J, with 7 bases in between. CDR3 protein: CATSRSGEKLFF. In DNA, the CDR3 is TGTGCCACCAGCAGGAGCGGCGAAAAACTGTTTTTT. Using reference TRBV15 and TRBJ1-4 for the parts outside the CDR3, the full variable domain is DAMVIQNPRYQVTQFGKPVTLSCSQTLNHNVMYWYQQKSSQAPKLLFHYYDKDFNNEADTPDNFQSRRPNTSFCFLDIRSPGLGDTAMYLCATSRSGEKLFFGSGTQLSVL.

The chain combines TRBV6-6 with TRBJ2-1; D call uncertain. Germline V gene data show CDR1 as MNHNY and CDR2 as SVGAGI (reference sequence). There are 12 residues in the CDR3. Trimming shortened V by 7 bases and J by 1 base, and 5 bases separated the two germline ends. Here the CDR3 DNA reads TGTGCCAGCAAAGAGTCCTACAATGAGCAGTTCTTC. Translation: CASKESYNEQFF.

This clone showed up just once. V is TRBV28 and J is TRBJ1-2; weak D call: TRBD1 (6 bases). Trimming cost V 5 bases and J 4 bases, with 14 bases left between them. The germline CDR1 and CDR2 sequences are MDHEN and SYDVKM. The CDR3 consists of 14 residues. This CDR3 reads CASSPAGQLYGYTF. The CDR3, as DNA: TGTGCCAGCAGTCCCGCTGGACAGCTCTATGGCTACACCTTC.

The chain's CDR3 is CATSRDPRNTEAFF. Written as DNA, the CDR3 is TGTGCCACCAGCAGAGATCCCAGGAACACTGAAGCTTTCTTT. The rearrangement links TRBV15 to TRBJ1-1; D is unclear. Per the germline V gene, CDR1 is LNHNV and CDR2 is YYDKDF (reference sequence). The CDR3 contains 14 residues. V was cut by 0 bases and J by 1 base, with 6 bases left in between.

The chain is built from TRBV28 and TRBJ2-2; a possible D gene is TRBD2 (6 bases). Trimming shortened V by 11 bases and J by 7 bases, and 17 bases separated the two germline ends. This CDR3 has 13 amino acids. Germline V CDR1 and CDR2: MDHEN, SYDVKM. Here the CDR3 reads CAVWASAGGELFF. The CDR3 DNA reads TGTGCCGTATGGGCTAGCGCGGGCGGGGAGCTGTTTTTT.

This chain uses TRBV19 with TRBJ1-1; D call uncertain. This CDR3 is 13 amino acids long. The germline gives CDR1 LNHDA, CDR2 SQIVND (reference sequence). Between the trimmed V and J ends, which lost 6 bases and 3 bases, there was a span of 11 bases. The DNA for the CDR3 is TGTGCCAGTAGCATCTATCGTTACACTGAAGCTTTCTTT. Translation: CASSIYRYTEAFF.

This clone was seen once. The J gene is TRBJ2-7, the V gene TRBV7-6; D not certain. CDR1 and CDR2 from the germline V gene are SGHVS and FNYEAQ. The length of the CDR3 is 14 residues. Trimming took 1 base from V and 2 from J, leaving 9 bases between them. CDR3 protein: CASSLVSGTYEQYF. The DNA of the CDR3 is TGTGCCAGCAGCTTAGTATCAGGCACCTACGAGCAGTACTTC.

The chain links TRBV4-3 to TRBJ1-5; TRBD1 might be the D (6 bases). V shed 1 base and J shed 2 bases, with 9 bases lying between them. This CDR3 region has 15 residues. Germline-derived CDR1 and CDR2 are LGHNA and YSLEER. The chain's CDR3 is CASSQVYRGNQPQHF. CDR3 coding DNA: TGCGCCAGCAGCCAAGTTTACAGGGGCAATCAGCCCCAGCATTTT.

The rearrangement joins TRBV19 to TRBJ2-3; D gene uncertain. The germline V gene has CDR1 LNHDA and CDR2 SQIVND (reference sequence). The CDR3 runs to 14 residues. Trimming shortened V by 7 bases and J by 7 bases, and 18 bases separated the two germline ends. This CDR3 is CASTIPGYRNTQYF. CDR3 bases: TGTGCCAGTACCATCCCCGGGTACCGGAATACGCAGTATTTT.

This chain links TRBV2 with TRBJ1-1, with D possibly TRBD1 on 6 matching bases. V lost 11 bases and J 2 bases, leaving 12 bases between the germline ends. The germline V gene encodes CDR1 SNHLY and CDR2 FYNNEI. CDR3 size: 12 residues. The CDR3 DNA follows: TGTGCCGCCTACAGGGTTAACACTGAAGCTTTCTTT. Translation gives CAAYRVNTEAFF.

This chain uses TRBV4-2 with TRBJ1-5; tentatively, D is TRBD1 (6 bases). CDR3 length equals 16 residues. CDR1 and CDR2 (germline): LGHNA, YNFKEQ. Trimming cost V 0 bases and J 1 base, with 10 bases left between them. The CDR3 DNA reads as TGTGCCAGCAGCCAAGAGGGGCAGGGGAGCAATCAGCCCCAGCATTTT. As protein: CASSQEGQGSNQPQHF.

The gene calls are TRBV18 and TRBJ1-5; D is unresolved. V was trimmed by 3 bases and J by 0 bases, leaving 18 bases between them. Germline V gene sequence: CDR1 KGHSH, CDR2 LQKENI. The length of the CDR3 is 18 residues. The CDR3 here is CASSPTGLSGSSNQPQHF. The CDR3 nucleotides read TGTGCCAGCTCACCGACGGGCTTGAGCGGCAGTAGCAATCAGCCCCAGCATTTT.

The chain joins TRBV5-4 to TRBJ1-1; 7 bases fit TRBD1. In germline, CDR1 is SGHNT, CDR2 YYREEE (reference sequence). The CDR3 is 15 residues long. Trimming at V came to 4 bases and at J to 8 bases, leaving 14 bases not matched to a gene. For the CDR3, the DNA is TGTGCCAGCAGCATAACCGGGACAGCGGGCCCCGAAGCTTTCTTT. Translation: CASSITGTAGPEAFF.

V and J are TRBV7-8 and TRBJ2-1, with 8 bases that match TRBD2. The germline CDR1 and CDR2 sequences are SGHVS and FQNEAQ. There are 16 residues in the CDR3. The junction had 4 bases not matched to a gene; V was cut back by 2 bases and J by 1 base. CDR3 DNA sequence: TGTGCCAGCAGCTTAACCCTAGCGGGTTCCTACAATGAGCAGTTCTTC. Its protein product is CASSLTLAGSYNEQFF.

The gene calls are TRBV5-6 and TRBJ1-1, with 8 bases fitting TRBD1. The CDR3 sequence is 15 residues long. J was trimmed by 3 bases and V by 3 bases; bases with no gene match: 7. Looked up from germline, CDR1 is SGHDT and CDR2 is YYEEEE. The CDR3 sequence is CASSSDRGLDTEAFF. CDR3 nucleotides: TGTGCCAGCAGCTCCGACAGGGGATTGGACACTGAAGCTTTCTTT.

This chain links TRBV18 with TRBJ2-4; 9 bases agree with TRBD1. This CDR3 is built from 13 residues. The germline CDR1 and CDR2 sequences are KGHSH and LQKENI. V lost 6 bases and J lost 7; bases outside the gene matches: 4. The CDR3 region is CASSGTGFNIQYF. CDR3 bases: TGTGCCAGCTCGGGGACAGGGTTCAACATTCAGTACTTC.